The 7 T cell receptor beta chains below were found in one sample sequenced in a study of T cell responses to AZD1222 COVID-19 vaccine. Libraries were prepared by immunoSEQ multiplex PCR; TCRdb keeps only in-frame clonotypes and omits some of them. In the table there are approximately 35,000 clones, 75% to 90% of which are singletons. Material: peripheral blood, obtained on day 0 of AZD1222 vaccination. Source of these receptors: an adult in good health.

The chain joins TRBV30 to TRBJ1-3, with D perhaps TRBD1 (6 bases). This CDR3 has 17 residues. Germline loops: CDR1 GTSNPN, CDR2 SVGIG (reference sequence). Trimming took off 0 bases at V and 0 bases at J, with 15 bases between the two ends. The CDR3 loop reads CAWSVGGGRLSGNTIYF. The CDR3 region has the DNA TGTGCCTGGAGTGTAGGGGGAGGGCGCCTCTCTGGAAACACCATATATTTT.

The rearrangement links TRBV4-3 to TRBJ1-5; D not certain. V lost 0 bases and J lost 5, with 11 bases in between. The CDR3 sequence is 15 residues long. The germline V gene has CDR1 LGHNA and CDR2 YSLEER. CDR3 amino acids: CASSQDGRRHQPQHF. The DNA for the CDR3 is TGCGCCAGCAGCCAAGACGGACGGAGGCATCAGCCCCAGCATTTT.

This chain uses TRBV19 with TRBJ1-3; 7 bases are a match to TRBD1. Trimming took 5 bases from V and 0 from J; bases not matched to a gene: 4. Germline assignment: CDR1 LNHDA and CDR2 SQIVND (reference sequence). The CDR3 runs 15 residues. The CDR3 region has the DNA TGTGCCAGTAGTCCGAGACAGGGCTCTGGAAACACCATATATTTT. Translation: CASSPRQGSGNTIYF. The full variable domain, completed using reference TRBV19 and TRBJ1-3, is DGGITQSPKYLFRKEGQNVTLSCEQNLNHDAMYWYRQDPGQGLRLIYYSQIVNDFQKGDIAEGYSVSREKKESFPLTVTSAQKNPTAFYLCASSPRQGSGNTIYFGEGSWLTVV.

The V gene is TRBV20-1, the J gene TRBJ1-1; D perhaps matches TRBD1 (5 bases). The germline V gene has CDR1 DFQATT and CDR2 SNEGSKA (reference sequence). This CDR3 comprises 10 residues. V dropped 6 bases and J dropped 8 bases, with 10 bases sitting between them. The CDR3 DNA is TGCAGTGCACAGGACCGCGAAGCTTTCTTT. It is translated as CSAQDREAFF.

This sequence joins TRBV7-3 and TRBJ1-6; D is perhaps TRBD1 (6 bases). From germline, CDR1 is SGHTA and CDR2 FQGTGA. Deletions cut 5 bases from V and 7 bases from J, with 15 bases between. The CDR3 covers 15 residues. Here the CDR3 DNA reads TGTGCCAGCAGCATCATGCCGGGGGCGAATTCACCCCTCCACTTT. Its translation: CASSIMPGANSPLHF.

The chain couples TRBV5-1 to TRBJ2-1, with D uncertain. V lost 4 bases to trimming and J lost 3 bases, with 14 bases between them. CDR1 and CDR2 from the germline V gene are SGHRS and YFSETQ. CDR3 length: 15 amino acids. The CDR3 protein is CASSTGSADYNEQFF. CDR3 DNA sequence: TGCGCCAGCAGCACCGGGTCCGCGGACTACAATGAGCAGTTCTTC. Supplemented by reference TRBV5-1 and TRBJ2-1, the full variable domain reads KAGVTQTPRYLIKTRGQQVTLSCSPISGHRSVSWYQQTPGQGLQFLFEYFSETQRNKGNFPGRFSGRQFSNSRSEMNVSTLELGDSALYLCASSTGSADYNEQFFGPGTRLTVL.

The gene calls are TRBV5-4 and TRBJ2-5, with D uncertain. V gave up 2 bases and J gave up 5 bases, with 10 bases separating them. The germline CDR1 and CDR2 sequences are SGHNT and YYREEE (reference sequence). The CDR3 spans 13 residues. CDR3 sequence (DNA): TGTGCCAGCAGCTTCCCCTCGGGTGAGACCCAGTACTTC. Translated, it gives CASSFPSGETQYF.